Listed here are 32 T cell receptor beta chains from one sample, sequenced in a study of blood T cells in healthy people across ages. Using a J-beta primer mix together with a sample-barcoded 5' primer, a second PCR was run for roughly 7 to 12 cycles. TCRdb passed the 5' RACE reads through MiXCR, listing each CDR3 protein once. The table includes hundreds of thousands of distinct CDR3 sequences, roughly three fifths detected once. Sequenced input: blood. These TCRs come from a middle-aged man in good health.

This clonotype showed up just a few times. The V gene is TRBV12-5, the J gene TRBJ2-5; D not resolved. The CDR3 loop spans 12 amino acids. From germline, CDR1 is LGHNT and CDR2 FRNRAP. V was trimmed by 1 base and J by 2 bases, leaving 2 bases between them. The CDR3 region has the DNA TGTGCTAGTGGTTTGGAACAAGAGACCCAGTACTTC. It codes for CASGLEQETQYF.

This clonotype was seen just once. The V gene is TRBV5-1, the J gene TRBJ2-7, with 14 bases matching TRBD2. CDR1 and CDR2 from the germline V gene are SGHRS and YFSETQ. The CDR3 has 18 residues. The junction had 7 bases not matched to a gene; V was cut back by 0 bases and J by 2 bases. CDR3 bases: TGCGCCAGCAGCTTGGTCGGGACTAGCGGGAGTACTGCCTACGAGCAGTACTTC. Its translation is CASSLVGTSGSTAYEQYF.

The chain recombines TRBV5-1 with TRBJ2-5; TRBD2 matches at 8 bases. Germline values: CDR1 SGHRS, CDR2 YFSETQ. After removal of 0 bases from V and 2 bases from J, the junction contained 12 bases not matched to a gene. This CDR3 contains 18 residues. This CDR3 is CASSLVFRVASGQETQYF. DNA for the CDR3: TGCGCCAGCAGCTTGGTATTTAGGGTGGCTAGCGGGCAAGAGACCCAGTACTTC. The whole variable domain, remainder taken from reference TRBV5-1 and TRBJ2-5, is KAGVTQTPRYLIKTRGQQVTLSCSPISGHRSVSWYQQTPGQGLQFLFEYFSETQRNKGNFPGRFSGRQFSNSRSEMNVSTLELGDSALYLCASSLVFRVASGQETQYFGPGTRLLVL.

The chain has TRBV18 and TRBJ2-1; D is uncertain. Germline CDR1 reads KGHSH; CDR2 reads LQKENI. V was trimmed by 6 bases and J by 8 bases, leaving 14 bases between them. CDR3 length equals 13 residues. CDR3 DNA: TGTGCCAGCTCCCTTAAGGACGGCGATGAGCAGTTCTTC. This translates into CASSLKDGDEQFF.

J is TRBJ2-1 and V is TRBV28; 7 nucleotides match TRBD2. The closer fit of TRBJ2-7 to the DNA end suggests the J call may be wrong. Germline V lookup: CDR1 MDHEN, CDR2 SYDVKM. This CDR3 has 16 amino acids. The CDR3 loop is CASSLVGGKYDWAQYF. The CDR3 DNA follows: TGTGCCAGCAGTTTAGTGGGGGGGAAATACGATTGGGCGCAGTACTTC.

V is TRBV10-3 and J is TRBJ2-5; tentative D call: TRBD2 (10 bases). Trimming removed 10 bases from V and 1 base from J, with 25 bases in between. The length of the CDR3 is 17 residues. Germline CDR1 is ENHRY and CDR2 is SYGVKD. In DNA, the CDR3 is TGTGCCACCAAGCGGGGGGGACAGGGAGAACCCCAAGAGACCCAGTACTTC. As protein: CATKRGGQGEPQETQYF.

About this clonotype: This CDR3 is missing its conserved last phenylalanine or tryptophan, likely due to a read error. The V call is TRBV6-6, the J call TRBJ2-4; 7 bases match TRBD1. Per germline, CDR1 MNHNY and CDR2 SVGAGI (reference sequence). The CDR3 sequence is 14 residues long. The junction had 2 bases not matched to a gene; V was cut back by 2 bases and J by 4 bases. The CDR3 region has the DNA TGTGCCAGCAGTTACGACAGGGCAAAAAACATTCAGTACCTC. It is translated as CASSYDRAKNIQYL.

V is TRBV9 and J is TRBJ2-1; TRBD2 agrees at 10 bases. J gave up 10 bases and V 3 bases, and 10 bases lay outside the gene matches. CDR3 length equals 15 residues. Germline lookup yields CDR1 SGDLS and CDR2 YYNGEE. CDR3 residues: CASSAGSGGTREQFF. Written as DNA, the CDR3 is TGTGCCAGCAGCGCTGGTAGCGGGGGGACTCGCGAGCAGTTCTTC.

The sample holds a few counts of this clonotype. The chain has TRBV6-6 and TRBJ2-5, with no clear D. This CDR3 comprises 15 residues. With 2 bases removed from V and 1 base from J, the gap between germline ends came to 11 bases. Looked up from germline, CDR1 is MNHNY and CDR2 is SVGAGI (reference sequence). CDR3 sequence (DNA): TGTGCCAGCAGTTACGGAGCAGCTCCCCAAGAGACCCAGTACTTC. This codes for CASSYGAAPQETQYF.

The chain is built from TRBV7-2 and TRBJ2-5, with TRBD2 matching over 8 bases. The junction had 10 bases not matched to a gene; V was cut back by 3 bases and J by 10 bases. CDR1 is SGHTA and CDR2 is FQGNSA in the germline V gene. This CDR3 is built from 14 residues. As DNA, the CDR3 is TGTGCCAGCAGCTTCGGGGGGGCCCGCCCGGGCCAGTACTTC. Translation: CASSFGGARPGQYF.

V gene TRBV4-2 combines with J gene TRBJ2-1; 10 nucleotides match TRBD2. The ends lost 4 bases at V and 5 bases at J; junction bases unmatched: 8. The CDR3 spans 16 residues. Germline-derived CDR1 and CDR2 are LGHNA and YNFKEQ. The chain's CDR3 is CASSLTSGSSHNEQFF. The CDR3 DNA sequence: TGTGCCAGCAGCCTGACTAGCGGGTCTAGCCACAATGAGCAGTTCTTC.

This clonotype was counted only a few times. The chain has TRBV9 and TRBJ1-2, with a possible D match to TRBD1 (6 bases). The CDR3 is made up of 15 amino acids. CDR1 SGDLS and CDR2 YYNGEE come from the germline V gene. Deletions cut 2 bases from V and 4 bases from J, with 15 bases between. DNA of the CDR3: TGTGCCAGCAGCGTCTCGGCAGGGGCGGGCTATGGCTACACCTTC. It specifies CASSVSAGAGYGYTF.

This chain joins TRBV27 and TRBJ1-4, with no clear D. Trimming pared 6 bases from V and 4 bases from J, leaving 12 bases between. The germline gives CDR1 MNHEY, CDR2 SMNVEV (reference sequence). This CDR3 has 14 residues. CDR3 residues: CASRVGGFNEKLFF. The CDR3 region has the DNA TGTGCCAGCAGGGTTGGAGGTTTTAATGAAAAACTGTTTTTT.

This chain joins TRBV7-2 and TRBJ2-5; 11 bases agree with TRBD2. Germline V gene data show CDR1 as SGHTA and CDR2 as FQGNSA. With 3 bases clipped from V and 2 bases from J, the junction kept 2 bases outside the gene matches. This CDR3 has 15 residues. The CDR3 spells CASSFASGGQETQYF. CDR3 nucleotide sequence: TGTGCCAGCAGCTTCGCTAGCGGGGGGCAAGAGACCCAGTACTTC.

This clonotype was found many times. The V gene is TRBV29-1, the J gene TRBJ2-5; no clear D. The CDR3 length is 13 residues. Trimming removed 2 bases at V and 4 bases at J, with 11 bases between. CDR1 is SQVTM and CDR2 is ANQGSEA in the germline V gene. CDR3 sequence reads: CSVEIVVGETQYF. CDR3 DNA sequence: TGCAGCGTTGAAATTGTTGTGGGAGAGACCCAGTACTTC.

This clonotype appeared many times. The chain couples TRBV25-1 to TRBJ2-1, with TRBD1 matching over 10 bases. With V trimmed by 4 bases and J by 5 bases, 5 bases remained unmatched. Germline CDR1 is MGHDK and CDR2 is SYGVNS. CDR3 length: 15 residues. CDR3 sequence reads: CASSVGTGANNEQFF. The CDR3 DNA reads TGTGCCAGCAGTGTTGGGACAGGGGCCAACAATGAGCAGTTCTTC. Full variable domain (remainder filled in from reference TRBV25-1 and TRBJ2-1): EADIYQTPRYLVIGTGKKITLECSQTMGHDKMYWYQQDPGMELHLIHYSYGVNSTEKGDLSSESTVSRIRTEHFPLTLESARPSHTSQYLCASSVGTGANNEQFFGPGTRLTVL.

This clonotype was recorded a few times. The rearrangement uses TRBV7-2 and TRBJ2-7; possible D gene TRBD2, 5 bases. The CDR3 loop spans 15 amino acids. CDR1 SGHTA and CDR2 FQGNSA come from the germline V gene. Trimming pared 1 base from V and 1 base from J, leaving 11 bases between. In DNA, the CDR3 is TGTGCCAGCAGCTTAGGCGGGTACCTTTCCTACGAGCAGTACTTC. Translating it yields CASSLGGYLSYEQYF.

This chain connects TRBV28 to TRBJ1-1, with D unresolved. Germline CDR1 reads MDHEN; CDR2 reads SYDVKM. The V gene lost 7 bases and the J gene lost 5 bases, with 14 bases spanning the gap. The CDR3 has 13 residues. CDR3 sequence (DNA): TGTGCCAGCATCTGGACCGAGGAGACTGAAGCTTTCTTT. The encoded protein is CASIWTEETEAFF.

This clonotype was counted a few times. The rearrangement uses TRBV7-2 and TRBJ1-5, with D possibly being TRBD1 (5 bases). Germline CDR1 and CDR2: SGHTA and FQGNSA. Trimming removed 5 bases at V and 6 bases at J, with 17 bases between. This CDR3 spans 15 amino acids. The DNA for the CDR3 is TGTGCCAGCAGCCCGCTGGGGGGTATCACTCAGCCCCAGCATTTT. The encoded protein is CASSPLGGITQPQHF.

This clonotype was recorded a few times. This sequence joins TRBV6-6 and TRBJ2-7, with D tentatively TRBD2 (6 bases). TRBJ2-5 explains the end of the DNA better; the J call may be wrong. CDR3 length: 13 amino acids. CDR1 and CDR2 from the germline V gene are MNHNY and SVGAGI (reference sequence). The CDR3 nucleotides read TGTGCCAGCAGGCGGGACTTGCAAGAGACCCAGTACTTC. Its protein product is CASRRDLQETQYF.

This chain uses TRBV25-1 with TRBJ2-7; 10 positions agree with TRBD2. The CDR3 is 15 residues long. The V gene end was trimmed by 4 bases and the J gene end by 7 bases; junction bases not matched to a gene: 10. From germline, CDR1 is MGHDK and CDR2 SYGVNS. The CDR3 here is CASSVVLAGVGEQYF. The CDR3 DNA follows: TGTGCCAGCAGTGTGGTTCTAGCGGGAGTTGGGGAGCAGTACTTC.

CDR3 sequence: CASSQWDSRNEQFF. DNA for the CDR3: TGTGCCAGCAGTCAATGGGACAGTAGGAATGAGCAGTTCTTC. The J gene is TRBJ2-1, the V gene TRBV6-2 or TRBV6-3, with 7 bases aligning to TRBD1. The CDR3 spans 14 residues. V lost 5 bases to trimming and J lost 7 bases; unmatched junction nucleotides: 8. Germline values: CDR1 MNHEY, CDR2 SVGEGT.

J is TRBJ2-1 and V is TRBV6-4; 8 positions agree with TRBD2. After removal of 1 base from V and 10 bases from J, the junction contained 12 bases not matched to a gene. Germline V lookup: CDR1 MRHNA, CDR2 SNTAGT. This CDR3 is 16 amino acids long. CDR3 DNA: TGTGCCAGCAGTGACTTAACCTCAGCGGGAGTAGGGGAGCAGTTCTTC. It codes for CASSDLTSAGVGEQFF.

The chain joins TRBV10-3 to TRBJ1-2, with a tentative D call TRBD1 (5 bases). From germline, CDR1 is ENHRY and CDR2 SYGVKD. The CDR3 covers 14 residues. Trimming shortened V by 2 bases and J by 6 bases, and 13 bases separated the two germline ends. DNA for the CDR3: TGTGCCATCAGTGAGGCAGGGAATCGGGATGGCTACACCTTC. Protein sequence: CAISEAGNRDGYTF.

This clonotype has just a few counts. The chain uses TRBV2 and TRBJ2-5; D possibly corresponds to TRBD2 (6 bases). V shed 6 bases and J shed 3 bases, with 8 bases lying between them. The CDR3 extends over 12 amino acids. CDR1 is SNHLY, CDR2 FYNNEI, per germline. In DNA, the CDR3 is TGTGCCAGCAGGGAGGGAGAAGAGACCCAGTACTTC. This translates into CASREGEETQYF.

The rearrangement uses TRBV24-1 and TRBJ2-5; 7 nucleotides match TRBD1. This CDR3 has 15 residues. V lost 7 bases, J lost 2 bases, and 9 bases stayed unmatched. Germline loops: CDR1 KGHDR, CDR2 SFDVKD. CDR3 in DNA: TGTGCCACCAGACAAAACAGGGGTTGGCAAGAGACCCAGTACTTC. Encoded protein: CATRQNRGWQETQYF.

This clonotype is a singleton in its sample. The V gene is TRBV6-2 or TRBV6-3, the J gene TRBJ2-4; possibly TRBD1 or TRBD2 for D (5 bases each). The J call is doubtful: the DNA matches TRBJ2-7 better. The CDR3 spans 13 residues. Germline V gives CDR1 MNHEY, CDR2 SVGEGT. CDR3 protein: CAGRTGRSYEQYF. The DNA of the CDR3 is TGTGCCGGCCGGACGGGGCGCAGCTACGAGCAGTACTTC.

The gene calls are TRBV11-2 and TRBJ2-1, with a tentative D call TRBD2 (6 bases). This CDR3 region has 15 residues. Trimming removed 5 bases from V and 0 bases from J, with 11 bases in between. CDR1 and CDR2 (germline): SGHAT, FQNNGV. CDR3 sequence: CASSDGTDSYNEQFF. In nucleotides, the CDR3 is TGTGCCAGCAGCGACGGGACTGACTCCTACAATGAGCAGTTCTTC.

V and J are TRBV6-6 and TRBJ2-7, with 12 bases lining up with TRBD2. Germline CDR1 reads MNHNY; CDR2 reads SVGAGI (reference sequence). The CDR3 sequence is 16 residues long. After removal of 2 bases from V and 2 bases from J, the junction contained 4 bases not matched to a gene. CDR3 residues: CASSYGLAGTTYEQYF. CDR3 bases: TGTGCCAGCAGTTACGGACTAGCGGGGACAACCTACGAGCAGTACTTC.

The gene calls are TRBV29-1 and TRBJ2-1; 9 positions agree with TRBD2. Unmatched junction bases numbered 13, after V lost 6 bases and J lost 13 bases. The CDR3 has 13 amino acids. Germline V lookup: CDR1 SQVTM, CDR2 ANQGSEA. The CDR3 region is CSVAKLAGETQFF. The CDR3, as DNA: TGCAGCGTCGCTAAACTAGCGGGTGAGACCCAGTTCTTC.

A word on this clonotype: This may be a read error: a much more frequent sequence differs by one nucleotide. The CDR3 does not close with the conserved phenylalanine or tryptophan, likely indicating a read error. V usage is TRBV11-3 and J usage is TRBJ2-1; 7 bases match TRBD2. V trimming: 8 bases; J trimming: 5 bases; junction bases outside the gene matches: 6. CDR3 length: 13 residues. Germline V CDR1 and CDR2: SGHNT, YENEEA. The CDR3 DNA reads TGTGCCAGCGGGGCGGGAGTACACAATGAGCAGTTCTCC. Translation gives CASGAGVHNEQFS.

The CDR3 reads CASTLDRFRIFGTEAFF. CDR3 coding DNA: TGTGCCAGCACCCTGGACAGGTTTCGAATTTTTGGCACTGAAGCTTTCTTT. This chain uses TRBV6-6 with TRBJ1-1; TRBD1 aligns across 7 bases. This CDR3 has 17 amino acids. The V gene end was trimmed by 7 bases and the J gene end by 4 bases; junction bases not matched to a gene: 18. Germline V gene data show CDR1 as MNHNY and CDR2 as SVGAGI (reference sequence).